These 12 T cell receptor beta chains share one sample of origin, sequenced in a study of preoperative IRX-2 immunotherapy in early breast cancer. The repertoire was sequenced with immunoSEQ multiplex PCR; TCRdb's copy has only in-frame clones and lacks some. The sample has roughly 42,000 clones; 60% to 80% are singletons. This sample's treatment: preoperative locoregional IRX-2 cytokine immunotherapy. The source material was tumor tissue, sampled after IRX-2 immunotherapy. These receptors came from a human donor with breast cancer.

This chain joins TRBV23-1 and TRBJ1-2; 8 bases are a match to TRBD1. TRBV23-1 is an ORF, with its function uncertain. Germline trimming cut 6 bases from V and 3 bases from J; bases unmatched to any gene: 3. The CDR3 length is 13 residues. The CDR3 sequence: CASSLDRDYGYTF. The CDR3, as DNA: TGCGCCAGCAGCTTGGACAGGGACTATGGCTACACCTTC.

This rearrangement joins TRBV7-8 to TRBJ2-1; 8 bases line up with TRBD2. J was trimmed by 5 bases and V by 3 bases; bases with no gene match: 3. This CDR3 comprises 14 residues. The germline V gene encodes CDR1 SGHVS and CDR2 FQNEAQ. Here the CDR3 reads CASSFGLANNEQFF. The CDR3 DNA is TGTGCCAGCAGCTTTGGACTAGCCAACAATGAGCAGTTCTTC.

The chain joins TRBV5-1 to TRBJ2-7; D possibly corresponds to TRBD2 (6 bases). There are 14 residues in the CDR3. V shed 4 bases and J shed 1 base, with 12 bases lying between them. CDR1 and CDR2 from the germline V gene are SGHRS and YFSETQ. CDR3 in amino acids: CASSPQTSSYEQYF. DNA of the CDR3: TGCGCCAGCAGCCCACAGACTAGTTCCTACGAGCAGTACTTC. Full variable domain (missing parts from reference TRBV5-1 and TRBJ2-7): KAGVTQTPRYLIKTRGQQVTLSCSPISGHRSVSWYQQTPGQGLQFLFEYFSETQRNKGNFPGRFSGRQFSNSRSEMNVSTLELGDSALYLCASSPQTSSYEQYFGPGTRLTVT.

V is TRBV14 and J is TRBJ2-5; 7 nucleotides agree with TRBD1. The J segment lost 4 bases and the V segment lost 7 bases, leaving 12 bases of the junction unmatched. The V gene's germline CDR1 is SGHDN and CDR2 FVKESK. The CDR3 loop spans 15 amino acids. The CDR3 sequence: CASTSQTGVGETQYF. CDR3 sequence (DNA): TGTGCCAGCACCTCCCAAACAGGGGTAGGAGAGACCCAGTACTTC.

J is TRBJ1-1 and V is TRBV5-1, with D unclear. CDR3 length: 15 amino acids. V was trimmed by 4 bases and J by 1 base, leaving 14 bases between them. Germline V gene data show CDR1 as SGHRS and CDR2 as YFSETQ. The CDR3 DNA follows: TGCGCCAGCAGCCCGCGGGGAGAGGGGAACACTGAAGCTTTCTTT. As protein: CASSPRGEGNTEAFF.

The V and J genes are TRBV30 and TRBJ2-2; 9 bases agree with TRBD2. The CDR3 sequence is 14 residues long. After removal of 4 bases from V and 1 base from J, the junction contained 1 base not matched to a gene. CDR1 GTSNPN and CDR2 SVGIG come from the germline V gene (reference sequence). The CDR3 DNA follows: TGTGCCTGGAAACTAGCGGGGAACACCGGGGAGCTGTTTTTT. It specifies CAWKLAGNTGELFF.

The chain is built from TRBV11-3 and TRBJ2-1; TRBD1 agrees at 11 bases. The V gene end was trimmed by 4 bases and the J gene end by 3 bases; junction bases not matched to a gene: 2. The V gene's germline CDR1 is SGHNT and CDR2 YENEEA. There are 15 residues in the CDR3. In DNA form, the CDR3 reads TGTGCCAGCAGCTATGGGACAGGGGGCTACAATGAGCAGTTCTTC. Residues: CASSYGTGGYNEQFF.

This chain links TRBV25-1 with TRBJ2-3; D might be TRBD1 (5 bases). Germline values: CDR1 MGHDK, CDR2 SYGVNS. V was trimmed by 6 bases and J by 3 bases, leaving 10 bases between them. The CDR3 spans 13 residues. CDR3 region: CASRPPGTDTQYF. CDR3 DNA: TGTGCCAGCAGGCCCCCAGGGACAGATACGCAGTATTTT.

The CDR3 nucleotides read TGTGCCAGCAGCCCCCCCGGAGACAGGGTCCACGGCTACACCTTC. It codes for CASSPPGDRVHGYTF. V usage is TRBV7-1 and J usage is TRBJ1-2, with 7 bases that match TRBD1. TRBV7-1 is reported as an ORF; its role is uncertain. The V and J ends lost 5 bases and 8 bases, in that order; junction bases with no gene match: 14. The CDR3 runs to 15 residues.

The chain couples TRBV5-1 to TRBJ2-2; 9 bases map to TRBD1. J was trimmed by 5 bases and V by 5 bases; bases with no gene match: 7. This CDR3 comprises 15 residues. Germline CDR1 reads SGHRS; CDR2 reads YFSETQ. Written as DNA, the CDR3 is TGCGCCAGCAGACCTACAGGGGGCGGAACCGGGGAGCTGTTTTTT. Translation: CASRPTGGGTGELFF.

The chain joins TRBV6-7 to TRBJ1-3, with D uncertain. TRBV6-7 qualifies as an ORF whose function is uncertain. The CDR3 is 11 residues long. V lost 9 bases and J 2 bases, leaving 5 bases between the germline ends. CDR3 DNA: TGTGCCAGTTTTCCTGGAAACACCATATATTTT. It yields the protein CASFPGNTIYF.

The CDR3 coding sequence is TGTGCCAGCAGCAAGAGCGGGGAAGAGACCCAGTACTTC. It codes for CASSKSGEETQYF. The rearrangement uses TRBV7-1 and TRBJ2-5; TRBD2 aligns across 7 bases. TRBV7-1 is filed as an ORF, its function uncertain. The V gene end was trimmed by 5 bases and the J gene end by 3 bases; junction bases not matched to a gene: 3. This CDR3 contains 13 residues.